This is a list of T cell receptor beta chains from one sample in a study of cytomegalovirus exposure and HLA in healthy donors. The table came from immunoSEQ multiplex PCR; TCRdb's copy has only in-frame clones and leaves some out. The data hold about 130,000 clones, with approximately 60% observed a single time. What was sequenced was PBMCs. These receptors all come from a human donor in good health. The CDR3 runs from the conserved cysteine through the conserved F or W. A D gene is named only where the DNA matches it firmly. Some rows have no size entry. The others give once, few or many, or a class for an expanded clone.

clone_size	cdr3_length	d_call	j_call	v_call	cdr3_aa	cdr3_nt
-	14	-	TRBJ1-1	TRBV28	CASSTADTQPEAFF	TGTGCCAGCAGTACCGCCGACACCCAACCTGAAGCTTTCTTT
few	17	TRBD2	TRBJ2-7	TRBV18	CASSLIAVGGHVDEQYF	TGTGCCAGCTCACTAATAGCTGTGGGAGGGCATGTCGACGAGCAGTACTTC
-	15	TRBD1	TRBJ1-1	TRBV18	CASSPGTGSNTEAFF	TGTGCCAGCTCACCGGGGACAGGCAGCAACACTGAAGCTTTCTTT
-	18	TRBD1	TRBJ2-6	TRBV19	CASSSPGQGFSGANVLTF	TGTGCCAGTAGTTCTCCGGGACAGGGTTTCTCTGGGGCCAACGTCCTGACTTTC
-	17	TRBD2	TRBJ2-3	TRBV5-1	CASSLFPSGASTDTQYF	TGCGCCAGCAGCTTGTTTCCTAGCGGAGCGAGCACAGATACGCAGTATTTT
-	14	-	TRBJ1-5	TRBV5-1	CASSLGGGREPQHF	TGCGCCAGCAGCTTGGGAGGGGGAAGGGAGCCCCAGCATTTT
-	16	TRBD1	TRBJ1-2	TRBV19	CASSTRTGAAVYGYTF	TGTGCCAGTAGTACACGGACAGGGGCCGCCGTCTATGGCTACACCTTC
few	12	-	TRBJ1-2	TRBV28	CASQSVVYGYTF	TGTGCCAGCCAATCGGTAGTGTATGGCTACACCTTC
-	15	TRBD2	TRBJ2-7	TRBV11-2	CASSSDGRGTYEQYF	TGTGCCAGCAGCTCCGACGGGAGGGGGACCTACGAGCAGTACTTC
-	15	TRBD1	TRBJ2-5	TRBV6-1	CASRDRGGLQETQYF	TGTGCCAGCAGAGACAGGGGAGGCCTACAAGAGACCCAGTACTTC
few	13	-	TRBJ1-2	TRBV6-1	CAVGGGKAYGYTF	TGTGCCGTAGGGGGGGGGAAAGCTTATGGCTACACCTTC
-	15	-	TRBJ1-4	TRBV29-1	CSVIRDTSTNEKLFF	TGCAGCGTAATCCGGGACACTTCAACTAATGAAAAACTGTTTTTT
few	13	-	TRBJ1-1	TRBV27	CASFTGSNTEAFF	TGTGCCAGTTTCACAGGGAGCAACACTGAAGCTTTCTTT
few	15	TRBD2	TRBJ2-7	TRBV15	CATSRVLELAGEQYF	TGTGCCACCAGCAGAGTGCTCGAGCTAGCGGGAGAGCAGTACTTC
-	16	TRBD1	TRBJ2-1	TRBV5-1	CASSWGTASSYNEQFF	TGCGCCAGCAGCTGGGGGACAGCGAGTTCCTACAATGAGCAGTTCTTC
-	18	TRBD2	TRBJ2-1	TRBV5-1	CASSSPQGPGTSRNEQFF	TGCGCCAGCAGCTCCCCCCAGGGACCCGGGACTAGTCGTAATGAGCAGTTCTTC
-	12	-	TRBJ2-7	TRBV2	CATTGDSYEQYF	TGTGCCACCACAGGAGATTCCTACGAGCAGTACTTC
-	14	TRBD2	TRBJ2-1	TRBV18	CASSLLDRGGEQFF	TGTGCCAGCTCACTCCTAGACCGGGGGGGTGAGCAGTTCTTC
-	15	TRBD2	TRBJ2-2	TRBV5-1	CASRWLAGAPGELFF	TGCGCCAGCAGATGGCTAGCGGGAGCCCCCGGGGAGCTGTTTTTT
-	14	TRBD2	TRBJ2-1	TRBV19	CASKVAGGYNEQFF	TGTGCCAGTAAGGTAGCGGGGGGATATAATGAGCAGTTCTTC
few	15	-	TRBJ2-7	TRBV28	CASSFLDSPTYEQYF	TGTGCCAGCAGCTTTCTGGACAGTCCGACCTACGAGCAGTACTTC
-	18	TRBD2	TRBJ2-3	TRBV28	CASTPWGGREGPPDTQYF	TGTGCCAGCACCCCCTGGGGGGGGCGGGAGGGCCCTCCAGATACGCAGTATTTT
few	14	TRBD2	TRBJ2-7	TRBV11-2	CASSSILAVYEQYF	TGTGCCAGCAGCTCCATACTAGCGGTCTACGAGCAGTACTTC
-	14	TRBD2	TRBJ2-3	TRBV7-6	CASSGRASTDTQYF	TGTGCCAGCAGTGGGAGGGCGAGCACAGATACGCAGTATTTT
few	17	TRBD2	TRBJ2-2	TRBV9	CASSRTSGTKNTGELFF	TGTGCCAGCAGCCGGACTAGCGGGACCAAGAACACCGGGGAGCTGTTTTTT
few	14	TRBD1	TRBJ1-4	TRBV28	CASRDRVNNEKLFF	TGTGCCAGCCGGGACAGGGTCAATAATGAAAAACTGTTTTTT
-	14	-	TRBJ2-4	TRBV11-3	CASSTGLRKNIQYF	TGTGCCAGCAGCACGGGACTGAGAAAAAACATTCAGTACTTC